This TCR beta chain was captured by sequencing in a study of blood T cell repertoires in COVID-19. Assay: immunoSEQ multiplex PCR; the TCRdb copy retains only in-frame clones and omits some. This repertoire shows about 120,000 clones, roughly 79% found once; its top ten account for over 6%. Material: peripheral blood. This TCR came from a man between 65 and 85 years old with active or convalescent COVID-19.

The CDR3 DNA is TGCAGCATTGGGACAGGCCGATCCTACGAGCAGTACTTC. Residues: CSIGTGRSYEQYF. The gene calls are TRBV29-1 and TRBJ2-7; 8 bases fit TRBD1. Unmatched junction bases numbered 7, after V lost 8 bases and J lost 1 base. This CDR3 spans 13 amino acids. The germline V gene encodes CDR1 SQVTM and CDR2 ANQGSEA.